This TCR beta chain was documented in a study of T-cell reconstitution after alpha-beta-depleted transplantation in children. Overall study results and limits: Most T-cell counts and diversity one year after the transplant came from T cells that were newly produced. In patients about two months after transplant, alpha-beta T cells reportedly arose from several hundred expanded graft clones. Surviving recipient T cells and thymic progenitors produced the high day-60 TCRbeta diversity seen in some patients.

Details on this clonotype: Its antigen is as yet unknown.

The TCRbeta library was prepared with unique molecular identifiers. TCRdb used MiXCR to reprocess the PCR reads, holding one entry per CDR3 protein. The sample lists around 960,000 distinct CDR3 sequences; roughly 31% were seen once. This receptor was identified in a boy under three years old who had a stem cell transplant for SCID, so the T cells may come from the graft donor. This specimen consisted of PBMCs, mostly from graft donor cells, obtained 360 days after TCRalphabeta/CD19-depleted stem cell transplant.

CDR3 coding DNA: TGTGCCAGCAGCCGCAGGGCAACTAATGAAAAACTGTTTTTT. Residues: CASSRRATNEKLFF. The V and J genes are TRBV3-1 and TRBJ1-4, with D tentatively TRBD1 (5 bases). V was trimmed by 4 bases and J by 0 bases, leaving 6 bases between them. The CDR3 is 14 residues long. Germline CDR1 reads LGHDT; CDR2 reads YNNKEL (reference sequence).